The 21 T cell receptor beta chains presented below share a single source sample, sequenced in a study of vaccination and CD4 T cells after COVID-19. Stated time point: late sampling 161 to 241 days after vaccination in a few convalescent patients. Treatment reported: roughly 10-day PBMC culture with coronavirus spike peptide pools or control peptides (ViraFEST assay). These TCRs' antigens remain unknown. The Oncomine TCR Beta short-read assay sequenced DNA from cultured CD4+ T cells. TCRdb re-analysed the PCR reads in MiXCR, keeping a single row per CDR3 protein. The data contain 25,000 to 30,000 distinct CDR3 sequences, less than 45% of them singletons. This specimen consisted of CD4+ T cells from blood, cultured in vitro, obtained about 7 months after SARS-CoV-2 vaccination. The receptors come from a human donor who had recovered from COVID-19.

A few counts support this clonotype. The V call is TRBV20-1, the J call TRBJ1-2, with 7 nucleotides matching TRBD1. The ends lost 5 bases at V and 0 bases at J; junction bases unmatched: 6. The CDR3 extends over 14 amino acids. CDR1 DFQATT and CDR2 SNEGSKA come from the germline V gene (reference sequence). In DNA, the CDR3 is TGCAGTGCTGGGACAGACCAGACTAACTATGGCTACACCTTC. Protein product: CSAGTDQTNYGYTF.

This chain uses TRBV18 with TRBJ1-5; no firm D call. Germline CDR1 is KGHSH and CDR2 is LQKENI. CDR3 length: 13 residues. V lost 2 bases and J lost 5, with 7 bases in between. The CDR3 DNA sequence: TGTGCCAGCTCACCAGACGTCTATCAGCCCCAGCATTTT. It encodes CASSPDVYQPQHF.

This clonotype was counted between two and nine times. V usage is TRBV6-1 and J usage is TRBJ2-7, with D unresolved. Trimming left V 3 bases short and J 6 bases short, with 6 bases between. CDR3 length: 11 amino acids. CDR1 is MNHNS, CDR2 SASEGT, per germline. CDR3 loop: CASSDRIEQYF. DNA for the CDR3: TGTGCCAGCAGTGACAGGATCGAGCAGTACTTC.

Worth noting for this clonotype: In this CDR3 the conserved last residue, phenylalanine or tryptophan, is missing, so a read error is likely. This sequence joins TRBV27 and TRBJ2-7, with 8 bases fitting TRBD1. CDR1 MNHEY and CDR2 SMNVEV come from the germline V gene (reference sequence). The CDR3 covers 19 residues. Trimming at V came to 4 bases and at J to 6 bases, leaving 23 bases not matched to a gene. CDR3 bases: TGTGCCAGCAGTTCAAACATACTCCTACCCGGGACAGGCGGTTCCGAGCAGTACTTA. As protein: CASSSNILLPGTGGSEQYL.

V gene TRBV7-2 combines with J gene TRBJ1-5, with 8 bases fitting TRBD1. The CDR3 totals 15 residues. With V trimmed by 0 bases and J by 4 bases, 2 bases remained unmatched. Germline V gene lookup returns CDR1 SGHTA and CDR2 FQGNSA. The CDR3 nucleotides read TGTGCCAGCAGCTTAGCGGGACAGGCGAATCAGCCCCAGCATTTT. This sequence encodes CASSLAGQANQPQHF.

The chain is built from TRBV20-1 and TRBJ2-1, with 10 bases that match TRBD2. This CDR3 is 12 amino acids long. V gave up 4 bases and J gave up 12 bases; unmatched junction bases: 6. Germline assignment: CDR1 DFQATT and CDR2 SNEGSKA (reference sequence). CDR3 in amino acids: CSATLAGEVQFF. In nucleotides, the CDR3 is TGCAGTGCTACGCTAGCGGGAGAGGTGCAGTTCTTC.

A few counts support this clonotype. The J gene is TRBJ1-5, the V gene TRBV7-2, with no clear D. CDR1 and CDR2 (germline): SGHTA, FQGNSA. This CDR3 has 15 amino acids. V was shortened by 1 base and J by 0 bases, with 7 bases between the two germline ends. CDR3 in amino acids: CASSLVALSNQPQHF. CDR3 sequence (DNA): TGTGCCAGCAGCTTAGTCGCCCTTAGCAATCAGCCCCAGCATTTT.

This clonotype was seen a few times. This sequence joins TRBV6-5 and TRBJ2-7; D is ambiguous. The CDR3 totals 16 residues. V lost 0 bases and J 0 bases, leaving 12 bases between the germline ends. CDR1 is MNHEY, CDR2 SVGAGI, per germline. CDR3 sequence (DNA): TGTGCCAGCAGTTACTCGCGTGAGAGGAGCTCCTACGAGCAGTACTTC. Protein: CASSYSRERSSYEQYF.

The CDR3 reads CASWDTSADTQYF. The CDR3 DNA is TGTGCCAGCTGGGACACGTCCGCAGATACGCAGTATTTT. The chain links TRBV27 to TRBJ2-3, with a tentative D call TRBD1 (6 bases). V gave up 8 bases and J gave up 4 bases, with 13 bases separating them. The CDR3 runs to 13 residues. CDR1 MNHEY and CDR2 SMNVEV come from the germline V gene (reference sequence).

The CDR3 DNA follows: TGTGCCAGCAGCTTAGCTAGCGCAGGGGGAGGCGAGCAGTACTTC. This codes for CASSLASAGGGEQYF. V and J are TRBV7-6 and TRBJ2-7; TRBD1 is a possible D gene (7 bases). This CDR3 is 15 amino acids long. V was pared by 0 bases and J by 6 bases, with 15 bases between. Germline V gene data show CDR1 as SGHVS and CDR2 as FNYEAQ.

The chain carries TRBV27 and TRBJ1-1; TRBD1 matches 8 bases. This CDR3 is 14 amino acids long. Per germline, CDR1 MNHEY and CDR2 SMNVEV (reference sequence). V shed 4 bases, J shed 4 bases, and the junction held 5 bases outside the gene matches. The CDR3 sequence is CASSYRGSGTEAFF. For the CDR3, the DNA is TGTGCCAGCAGTTACAGGGGGAGTGGCACTGAAGCTTTCTTT.

A single count supports this clonotype. The chain combines TRBV6-2 or TRBV6-3 with TRBJ2-7; the match to TRBD1 covers 8 bases. The V segment lost 5 bases and the J segment 0 bases; nucleotides outside the gene matches: 9. The CDR3 totals 16 residues. Germline CDR1 and CDR2: MNHEY and SVGEGT. The CDR3 protein is CASSDSRTGNSYEQYF. DNA of the CDR3: TGTGCCAGCAGTGATTCCAGGACAGGGAACTCCTACGAGCAGTACTTC.

This sequence joins TRBV4-2 and TRBJ2-1, with D possibly being TRBD2 (5 bases). V lost 0 bases and J 0 bases, leaving 9 bases between the germline ends. This CDR3 is built from 16 residues. Germline V gene data show CDR1 as LGHNA and CDR2 as YNFKEQ. CDR3: CASSQEASGSYNEQFF. The CDR3 DNA reads as TGTGCCAGCAGCCAAGAAGCCAGCGGCTCCTACAATGAGCAGTTCTTC.

The V gene is TRBV29-1, the J gene TRBJ2-7; TRBD2 matches at 9 bases. The CDR3 has 15 residues. V was pared by 0 bases and J by 1 base, with 4 bases of the junction left unmatched. Germline values: CDR1 SQVTM, CDR2 ANQGSEA. The chain's CDR3 is CSVEDPSGRSYEQYF. CDR3 nucleotide sequence: TGCAGCGTTGAAGATCCCAGCGGGAGGTCCTACGAGCAGTACTTC.

The chain carries TRBV6-2 or TRBV6-3 and TRBJ2-6; D uncertain. Germline lookup yields CDR1 MNHEY and CDR2 SVGEGT. V was shortened by 0 bases and J by 2 bases, with 8 bases between the two germline ends. This CDR3 comprises 16 residues. Written as DNA, the CDR3 is TGTGCCAGCAGTTACTCCCGGATAACTGGGGCCAACGTCCTGACTTTC. This codes for CASSYSRITGANVLTF.

This clonotype was recorded a few times. The CDR3 DNA sequence: TGCAGTGCTAGTGCCGTAGATAGGGCGGCGCAACCCCAGCATTTT. Its protein is CSASAVDRAAQPQHF. The rearrangement joins TRBV20-1 to TRBJ1-5; D call uncertain. In germline, CDR1 is DFQATT, CDR2 SNEGSKA (reference sequence). V was trimmed by 3 bases and J by 10 bases, leaving 22 bases between them. The CDR3 covers 15 residues.

CDR3 nucleotide sequence: TGTGCCAGCAGTGGGGCACTAGCGGGGGACAATGAGCAGTTCTTC. Amino acids: CASSGALAGDNEQFF. The genes are TRBV12-3 or TRBV12-4 and TRBJ2-1; TRBD2 matches 11 bases. V was clipped by 5 bases and J by 5 bases; unmatched bases: 5. The CDR3 is made up of 15 amino acids.

As DNA, the CDR3 is TGCAGTGCTAGAGACAGAGCCAAAAACATTCAGTACTTC. This codes for CSARDRAKNIQYF. This chain joins TRBV20-1 and TRBJ2-4; D is undetermined. There are 13 residues in the CDR3. The germline V and J ends were trimmed by 0 bases and 0 bases, with 3 bases remaining between them. Germline V CDR1 and CDR2: DFQATT, SNEGSKA (reference sequence).

This chain connects TRBV28 to TRBJ2-3, with D possibly being TRBD2 (6 bases). Trimming cost V 6 bases and J 5 bases, with 21 bases left between them. Germline lookup yields CDR1 MDHEN and CDR2 SYDVKM. The CDR3 loop spans 16 amino acids. CDR3 region: CASSVPSSGSGDTQYF. CDR3 DNA: TGTGCCAGCAGCGTCCCTAGTAGCGGATCGGGAGATACGCAGTATTTT.

This clonotype has more than one count but fewer than ten. The chain carries TRBV7-3 and TRBJ2-6; no clear D gene. Germline V lookup: CDR1 SGHTA, CDR2 FQGTGA. The CDR3 has 17 amino acids. Trimming took 0 bases from V and 0 from J, leaving 9 bases between them. The CDR3 sequence is CASSLTGRSSGANVLTF. CDR3 DNA sequence: TGTGCCAGCAGCTTAACTGGCAGGAGCTCTGGGGCCAACGTCCTGACTTTC.

There are a few counts of this clonotype. The chain uses TRBV20-1 and TRBJ2-1; D is possibly TRBD2 (5 bases). From germline, CDR1 is DFQATT and CDR2 SNEGSKA (reference sequence). The CDR3 spans 15 residues. Trimming pared 0 bases from V and 4 bases from J, leaving 13 bases between. Here the CDR3 DNA reads TGCAGTGCTAGAGATTCCGGCGGGCCATACAATGAGCAGTTCTTC. Translating gives CSARDSGGPYNEQFF.